These 10 T cell receptor beta chains share one sample of origin, sequenced in a study of T cell responses to AZD1222 COVID-19 vaccine. Sequencing used immunoSEQ multiplex PCR; TCRdb keeps in-frame clones, though not all of them. The sample carries about 110,000 clones, 70% to 90% recorded once. The source material was peripheral blood, sampled on day 0 of AZD1222 vaccination. These receptors were collected from an adult in good health.

The V gene is TRBV11-1, the J gene TRBJ1-2; maybe TRBD1 (6 bases). The V gene's germline CDR1 is SGHAT and CDR2 FQDESV (reference sequence). V lost 2 bases and J lost 4, with 11 bases in between. This CDR3 has 14 residues. The CDR3 is CASSLLGGSYGYTF. The CDR3, as DNA: TGTGCCAGCAGCTTATTAGGGGGTAGCTATGGCTACACCTTC.

The chain employs TRBV19 and TRBJ1-2; no firm D call. Germline V gives CDR1 LNHDA, CDR2 SQIVND (reference sequence). The CDR3 totals 14 residues. V lost 5 bases to trimming and J lost 2 bases, with 12 bases between them. CDR3 region: CASSPQTLNYGYTF. CDR3 in DNA: TGTGCCAGTAGTCCGCAGACCTTGAACTATGGCTACACCTTC.

The chain has TRBV7-2 and TRBJ2-2; tentatively, D is TRBD2 (6 bases). V lost 6 bases and J 3 bases, leaving 14 bases between the germline ends. This CDR3 has 15 residues. CDR1 and CDR2 from the germline V gene are SGHTA and FQGNSA. The CDR3 region has the DNA TGTGCCAGCAGAGCAGTGGGGGGAGACACCGGGGAGCTGTTTTTT. This translates into CASRAVGGDTGELFF.

The V call is TRBV7-2, the J call TRBJ2-1, with 11 bases that match TRBD2. Trimming took 2 bases from V and 7 from J; bases not matched to a gene: 10. The CDR3 extends over 17 amino acids. Germline V CDR1 and CDR2: SGHTA, FQGNSA. The CDR3: CASSLSSGGSGINEQFF. As DNA, the CDR3 is TGTGCCAGCAGCTTATCTAGCGGGGGGTCCGGGATTAATGAGCAGTTCTTC. The full variable domain, in which reference TRBV7-2 and TRBJ2-1 provide the parts outside the CDR3, is GAGVSQSPSNKVTEKGKDVELRCDPISGHTALYWYRQSLGQGLEFLIYFQGNSAPDKSGLPSDRFSAERTGGSVSTLTIQRTQQEDSAVYLCASSLSSGGSGINEQFFGPGTRLTVL.

The rearrangement joins TRBV7-8 to TRBJ2-4; maybe TRBD2 (5 bases). Trimming cost V 5 bases and J 0 bases, with 17 bases left between them. CDR3 length equals 17 residues. Germline V lookup: CDR1 SGHVS, CDR2 FQNEAQ. The CDR3 spells CASSLVEGSLAKNIQYF. The CDR3 region has the DNA TGTGCCAGCAGCCTGGTCGAGGGCAGTCTAGCCAAAAACATTCAGTACTTC.

This clone was seen a single time. The V and J genes are TRBV6-5 and TRBJ1-2, with D perhaps matching TRBD1 (5 bases). Germline lookup yields CDR1 MNHEY and CDR2 SVGAGI. The CDR3 covers 14 residues. V lost 6 bases, J lost 4 bases, and 15 bases lay in between. The CDR3 nucleotides read TGTGCCAGCAGGGCAGGGAGGGGTGCCTATGGCTACACCTTC. It yields the protein CASRAGRGAYGYTF.

The chain has TRBV30 and TRBJ2-6; D call uncertain. The CDR3 sequence is 13 residues long. V dropped 6 bases and J dropped 1 base, with 7 bases sitting between them. Germline lookup yields CDR1 GTSNPN and CDR2 SVGIG (reference sequence). CDR3 sequence (DNA): TGTGCCTGTTCGGGTTCTGGGGCCAACGTCCTGACTTTC. Translating gives CACSGSGANVLTF.

The chain carries TRBV28 and TRBJ1-5; D not resolved. CDR3 length: 12 residues. V was shortened by 2 bases and J by 4 bases, with 3 bases between the two germline ends. CDR1 and CDR2 from the germline V gene are MDHEN and SYDVKM. The CDR3, as DNA: TGTGCCAGCAGTTTACTAAATCAGCCCCAGCATTTT. Translating it yields CASSLLNQPQHF.

The chain couples TRBV3-1 (or the pseudogene TRBV3-2) to TRBJ1-4, with 7 positions matching TRBD1. The CDR3 totals 16 residues. Germline CDR1 is LGHDT and CDR2 is YNNKEL (reference sequence). J gave up 0 bases and V 4 bases, and 5 bases lay outside the gene matches. CDR3 coding DNA: TGTGCCAGCAGCCCAAGACAGGGTGCAACTAATGAAAAACTGTTTTTT. Amino acid sequence: CASSPRQGATNEKLFF.

The chain is built from TRBV5-1 and TRBJ1-1, with 9 bases that match TRBD1. Germline CDR1 reads SGHRS; CDR2 reads YFSETQ. The CDR3 is 16 residues long. The V and J ends lost 4 bases and 0 bases, in that order; junction bases with no gene match: 7. This chain's CDR3 is CASSRGQGALNTEAFF. CDR3 nucleotides: TGCGCCAGCAGCAGGGGACAGGGCGCCTTGAACACTGAAGCTTTCTTT.